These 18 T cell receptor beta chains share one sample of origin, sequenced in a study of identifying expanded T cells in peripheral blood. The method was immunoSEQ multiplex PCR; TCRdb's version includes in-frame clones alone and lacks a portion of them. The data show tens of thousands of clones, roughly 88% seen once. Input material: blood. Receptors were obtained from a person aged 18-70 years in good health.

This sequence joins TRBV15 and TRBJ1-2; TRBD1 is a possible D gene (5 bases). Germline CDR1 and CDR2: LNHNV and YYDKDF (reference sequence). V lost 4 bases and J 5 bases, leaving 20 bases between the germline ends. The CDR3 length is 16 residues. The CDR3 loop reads CATSTATGTHFYGYTF. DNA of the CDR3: TGTGCCACCAGCACCGCCACCGGGACTCACTTTTATGGCTACACCTTC.

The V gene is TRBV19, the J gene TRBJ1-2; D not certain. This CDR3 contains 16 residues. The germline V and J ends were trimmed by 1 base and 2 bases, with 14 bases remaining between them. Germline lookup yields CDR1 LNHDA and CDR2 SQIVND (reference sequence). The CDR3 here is CASSIVYVPGNYGYTF. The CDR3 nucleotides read TGTGCCAGTAGTATAGTTTACGTTCCGGGCAACTATGGCTACACCTTC.

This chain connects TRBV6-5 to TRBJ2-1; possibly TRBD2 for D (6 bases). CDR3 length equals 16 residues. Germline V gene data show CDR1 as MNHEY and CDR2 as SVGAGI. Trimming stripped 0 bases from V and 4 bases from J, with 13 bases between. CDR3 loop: CASSYSRRRGYNEQFF. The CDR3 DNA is TGTGCCAGCAGTTACTCTCGCCGGAGGGGATACAATGAGCAGTTCTTC.

The chain's CDR3 is CASSINGGSVETQYF. CDR3 DNA: TGTGCCAGCAGCATTAATGGGGGGTCCGTCGAGACCCAGTACTTC. The chain combines TRBV6-1 with TRBJ2-5, with a weak D call TRBD2 (6 bases). The CDR3 totals 15 residues. Germline values: CDR1 MNHNS, CDR2 SASEGT. V gave up 6 bases and J gave up 5 bases, with 19 bases separating them.

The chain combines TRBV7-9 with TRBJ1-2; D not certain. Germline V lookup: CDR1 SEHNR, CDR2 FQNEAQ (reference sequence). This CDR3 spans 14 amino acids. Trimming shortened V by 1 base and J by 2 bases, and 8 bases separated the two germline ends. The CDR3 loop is CASSLDGRNYGYTF. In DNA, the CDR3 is TGTGCCAGCAGCTTAGACGGCAGGAACTATGGCTACACCTTC.

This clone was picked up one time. The CDR3 reads CSAGNYEQYF. In DNA, the CDR3 is TGCAGTGCTGGGAACTACGAGCAGTACTTC. V is TRBV20-1 and J is TRBJ2-7, with D uncertain. V was pared by 5 bases and J by 3 bases, with 5 bases between. Germline lookup yields CDR1 DFQATT and CDR2 SNEGSKA (reference sequence). The CDR3 spans 10 residues.

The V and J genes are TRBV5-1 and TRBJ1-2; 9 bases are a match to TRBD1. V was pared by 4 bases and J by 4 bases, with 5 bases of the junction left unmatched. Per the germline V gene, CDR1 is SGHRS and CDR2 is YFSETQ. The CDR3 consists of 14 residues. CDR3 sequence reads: CASSRGQGSYGYTF. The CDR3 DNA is TGCGCCAGCAGCCGCGGACAGGGGAGCTATGGCTACACCTTC.

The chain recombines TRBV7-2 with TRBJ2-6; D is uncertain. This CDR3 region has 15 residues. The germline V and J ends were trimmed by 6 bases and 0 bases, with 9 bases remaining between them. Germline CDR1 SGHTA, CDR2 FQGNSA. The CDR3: CASRSSISGANVLTF. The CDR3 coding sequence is TGTGCCAGCAGGAGCAGCATCTCTGGGGCCAACGTCCTGACTTTC. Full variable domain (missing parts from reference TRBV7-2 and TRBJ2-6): GAGVSQSPSNKVTEKGKDVELRCDPISGHTALYWYRQSLGQGLEFLIYFQGNSAPDKSGLPSDRFSAERTGGSVSTLTIQRTQQEDSAVYLCASRSSISGANVLTFGAGSRLTVL.

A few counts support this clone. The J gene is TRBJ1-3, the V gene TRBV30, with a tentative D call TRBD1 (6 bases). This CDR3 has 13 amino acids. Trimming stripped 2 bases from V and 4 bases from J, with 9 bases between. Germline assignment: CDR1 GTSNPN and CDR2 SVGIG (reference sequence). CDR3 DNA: TGTGCCTGGAGTAGCACAGGGGGAAACACCATATATTTT. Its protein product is CAWSSTGGNTIYF.

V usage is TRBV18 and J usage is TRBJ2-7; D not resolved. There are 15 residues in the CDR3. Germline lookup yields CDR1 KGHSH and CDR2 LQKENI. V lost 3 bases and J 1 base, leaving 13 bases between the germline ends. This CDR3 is CASSPTQAISYEQYF. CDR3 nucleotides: TGTGCCAGCTCACCTACACAAGCCATATCCTACGAGCAGTACTTC.

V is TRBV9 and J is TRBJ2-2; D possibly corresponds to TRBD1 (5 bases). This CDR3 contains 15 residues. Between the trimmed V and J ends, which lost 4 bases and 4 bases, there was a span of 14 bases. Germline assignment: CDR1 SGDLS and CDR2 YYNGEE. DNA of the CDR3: TGTGCCAGCAGCCCTCGAACAGGCGGCACCGGGGAGCTGTTTTTT. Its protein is CASSPRTGGTGELFF.

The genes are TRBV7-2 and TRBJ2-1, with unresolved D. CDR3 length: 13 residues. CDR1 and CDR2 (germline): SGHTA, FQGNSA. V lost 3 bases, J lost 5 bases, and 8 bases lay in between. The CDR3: CASSFVRNNEQFF. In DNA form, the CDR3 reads TGTGCCAGCAGCTTTGTCCGGAACAATGAGCAGTTCTTC.

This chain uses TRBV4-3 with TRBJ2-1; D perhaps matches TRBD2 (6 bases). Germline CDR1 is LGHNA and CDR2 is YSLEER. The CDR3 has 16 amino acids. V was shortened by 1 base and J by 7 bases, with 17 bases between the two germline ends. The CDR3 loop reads CASSQVVAADLNEQFF. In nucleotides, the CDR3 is TGCGCCAGCAGCCAAGTAGTAGCGGCAGACCTGAATGAGCAGTTCTTC.

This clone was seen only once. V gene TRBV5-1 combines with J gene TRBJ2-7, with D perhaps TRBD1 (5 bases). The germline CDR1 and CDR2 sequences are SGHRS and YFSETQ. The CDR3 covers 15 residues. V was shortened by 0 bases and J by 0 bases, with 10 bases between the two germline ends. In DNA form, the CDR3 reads TGCGCCAGCAGCTTGGCGGCAGGGCCCTCCTACGAGCAGTACTTC. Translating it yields CASSLAAGPSYEQYF.

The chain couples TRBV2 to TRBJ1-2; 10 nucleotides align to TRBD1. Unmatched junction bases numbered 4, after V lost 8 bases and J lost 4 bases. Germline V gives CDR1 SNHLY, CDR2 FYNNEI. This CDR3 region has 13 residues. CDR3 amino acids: CASGTGEGYGYTF. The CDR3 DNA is TGTGCCAGCGGGACAGGGGAAGGCTATGGCTACACCTTC.

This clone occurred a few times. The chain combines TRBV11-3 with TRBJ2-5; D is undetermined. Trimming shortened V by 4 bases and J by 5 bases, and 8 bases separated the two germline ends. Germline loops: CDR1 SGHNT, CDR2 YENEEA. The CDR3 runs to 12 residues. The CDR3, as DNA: TGTGCCAGCAGCTCTCCCTACGAGACCCAGTACTTC. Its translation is CASSSPYETQYF.

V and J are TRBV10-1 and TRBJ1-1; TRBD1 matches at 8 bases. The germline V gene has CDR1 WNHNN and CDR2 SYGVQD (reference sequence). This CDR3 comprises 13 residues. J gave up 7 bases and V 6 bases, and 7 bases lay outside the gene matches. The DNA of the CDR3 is TGCGCCAGCAGCGGACAGGGAGTTGGTGAAGCTTTCTTT. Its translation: CASSGQGVGEAFF.

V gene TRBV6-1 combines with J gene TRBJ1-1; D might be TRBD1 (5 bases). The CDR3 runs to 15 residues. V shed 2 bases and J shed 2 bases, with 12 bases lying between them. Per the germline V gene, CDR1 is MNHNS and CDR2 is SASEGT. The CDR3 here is CASSERRQLNTEAFF. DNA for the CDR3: TGTGCCAGCAGTGAAAGGAGACAGTTAAACACTGAAGCTTTCTTT.